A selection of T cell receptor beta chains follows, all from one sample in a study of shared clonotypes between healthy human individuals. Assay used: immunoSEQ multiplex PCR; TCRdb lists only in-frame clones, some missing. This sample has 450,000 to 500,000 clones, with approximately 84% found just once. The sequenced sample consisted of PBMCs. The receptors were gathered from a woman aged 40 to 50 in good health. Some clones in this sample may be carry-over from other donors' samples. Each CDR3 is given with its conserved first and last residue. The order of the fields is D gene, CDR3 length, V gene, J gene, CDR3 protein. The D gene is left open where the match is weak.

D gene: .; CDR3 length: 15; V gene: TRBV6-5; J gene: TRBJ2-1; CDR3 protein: CASSYSASPVDEQFF
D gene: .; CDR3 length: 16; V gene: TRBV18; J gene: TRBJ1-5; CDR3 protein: CASSPNPPTNNQPQHF
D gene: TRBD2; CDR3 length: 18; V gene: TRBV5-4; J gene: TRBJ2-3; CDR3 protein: CASRSGGASGRATDTQYF
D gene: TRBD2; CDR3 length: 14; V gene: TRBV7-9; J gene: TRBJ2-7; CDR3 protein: CASSALAGLYEQYF
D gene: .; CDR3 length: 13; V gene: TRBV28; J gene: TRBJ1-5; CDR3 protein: CASSGNSNQPQHF
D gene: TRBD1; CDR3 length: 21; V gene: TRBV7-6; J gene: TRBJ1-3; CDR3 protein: CASSSHGDWTGVLMLGNTIYF
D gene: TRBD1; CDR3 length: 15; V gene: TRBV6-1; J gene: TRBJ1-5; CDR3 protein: CASDVSTGGGQPQHF
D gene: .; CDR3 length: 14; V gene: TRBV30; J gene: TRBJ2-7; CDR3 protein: CAWSVGSGKYEQYF
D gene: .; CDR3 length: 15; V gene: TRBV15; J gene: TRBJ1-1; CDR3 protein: CATSRELGMDTEAFF
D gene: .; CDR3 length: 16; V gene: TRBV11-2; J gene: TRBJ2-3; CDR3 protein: CASSLAGGRSTDTQYF
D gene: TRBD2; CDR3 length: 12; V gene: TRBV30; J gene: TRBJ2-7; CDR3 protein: CAWKGREYEQYF
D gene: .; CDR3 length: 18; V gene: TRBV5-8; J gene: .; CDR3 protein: CASSPTGHTWRDTYEQYF
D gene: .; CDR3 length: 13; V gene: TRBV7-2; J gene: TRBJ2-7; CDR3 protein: CASSPYNSYEQYF
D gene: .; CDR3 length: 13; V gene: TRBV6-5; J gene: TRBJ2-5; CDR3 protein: CASSYGQQETQYF
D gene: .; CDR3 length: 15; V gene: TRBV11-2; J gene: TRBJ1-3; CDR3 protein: CASSLAGSSGNTIYF
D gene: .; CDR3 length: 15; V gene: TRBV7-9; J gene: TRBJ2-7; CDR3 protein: CASSVLSSASDEQYF
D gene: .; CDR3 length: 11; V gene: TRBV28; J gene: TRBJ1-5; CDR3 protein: CASSLSQPQHF
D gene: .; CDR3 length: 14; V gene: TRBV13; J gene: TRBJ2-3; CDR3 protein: CASSPMEAEDTQYF